This entry lists 15 T cell receptor beta chains sequenced from one sample in a study of cytomegalovirus exposure and HLA in healthy donors. Both 60 Vbeta primers and 13 Jbeta primers went into the PCR. TCRdb's table, derived via immunoSEQ multiplex PCR, lists solely in-frame clones and lacks some. The sample includes 90,000 to 150,000 clones, around 80% seen only once; the top ten take 0.24%. Sequencing used PBMCs. Receptors were obtained from a man aged 50 or older in good health and CMV-seronegative.

The chain joins TRBV28 to TRBJ1-2, with 7 bases lining up with TRBD1. CDR1 and CDR2 from the germline V gene are MDHEN and SYDVKM. This CDR3 is built from 14 residues. Trimming at V came to 6 bases and at J to 4 bases, leaving 8 bases not matched to a gene. The CDR3 DNA sequence: TGTGCCAGCAGGCTCGGACAGGCGGGCTATGGCTACACCTTC. Protein sequence: CASRLGQAGYGYTF.

The chain employs TRBV29-1 and TRBJ2-7; 11 bases line up with TRBD1. CDR1 is SQVTM and CDR2 is ANQGSEA in the germline V gene. The CDR3 is 14 residues long. J was trimmed by 3 bases and V by 6 bases; bases with no gene match: 7. The CDR3 reads CSVTGTGGVYEQYF. In DNA, the CDR3 is TGCAGCGTAACCGGGACAGGGGGTGTCTACGAGCAGTACTTC.

The chain carries TRBV9 and TRBJ2-1; 14 bases fit TRBD2. In germline, CDR1 is SGDLS, CDR2 YYNGEE. V dropped 3 bases and J dropped 4; count of bases not matched to a gene: 3. The CDR3 has 16 residues. The CDR3 sequence is CASSGRTSGRYNEQFF. The CDR3 DNA reads as TGTGCCAGCAGCGGCAGGACTAGCGGGAGGTACAATGAGCAGTTCTTC.

The V and J genes are TRBV5-8 and TRBJ2-7, with no clear D. The CDR3 consists of 12 residues. Germline lookup yields CDR1 SGHTS and CDR2 YDEGEE. V gave up 4 bases and J gave up 2 bases, with 7 bases separating them. CDR3 sequence: CASSPSAYEQYF. DNA of the CDR3: TGTGCCAGCAGCCCCTCGGCCTACGAGCAGTACTTC.

This clone is a singleton in its sample. The chain is built from TRBV28 and TRBJ2-7, with 7 nucleotides matching TRBD2. The CDR3 is 14 residues long. The germline CDR1 and CDR2 sequences are MDHEN and SYDVKM. The V segment lost 6 bases and the J segment 3 bases; nucleotides outside the gene matches: 8. CDR3 in amino acids: CASRPRGGGYEQYF. In nucleotides, the CDR3 is TGTGCCAGCAGGCCCCGCGGCGGGGGCTACGAGCAGTACTTC.

CDR3 in amino acids: CASSETSGVWYEQYF. The CDR3 coding sequence is TGTGCCAGCAGCGAAACTAGCGGGGTTTGGTACGAGCAGTACTTC. V and J are TRBV6-1 and TRBJ2-7; TRBD2 agrees at 10 bases. CDR1 MNHNS and CDR2 SASEGT come from the germline V gene. The CDR3 spans 15 residues. V lost 6 bases to trimming and J lost 4 bases; unmatched junction nucleotides: 9.

A note on this clone: The junction departs from germline at one end; a sequencing error may be responsible. The J gene is TRBJ1-6, the V gene TRBV7-9; TRBD1 aligns across 7 bases. Per germline, CDR1 SEHNR and CDR2 FQNEAQ (reference sequence). This CDR3 region has 14 residues. The chain's CDR3 is CSSSFQSQGAPLHF. The DNA of the CDR3 is TGTTCCAGCAGCTTCCAATCCCAGGGGGCACCCCTCCACTTT.

The chain combines TRBV29-1 with TRBJ1-1; a weak D match, TRBD1 (6 bases). There are 14 residues in the CDR3. The V and J ends lost 6 bases and 3 bases respectively, with 17 bases between them. From germline, CDR1 is SQVTM and CDR2 ANQGSEA. Written as DNA, the CDR3 is TGCAGCGTAAGGGACATCCAAAAGCACACTGAAGCTTTCTTT. It translates to CSVRDIQKHTEAFF.

The chain joins TRBV7-2 to TRBJ2-7; D might be TRBD1 (6 bases). The CDR3 runs 14 residues. Trimming stripped 6 bases from V and 10 bases from J, with 22 bases between. From germline, CDR1 is SGHTA and CDR2 FQGNSA. CDR3 in amino acids: CASRLPGAVSEQYF. CDR3 sequence (DNA): TGTGCCAGCAGACTCCCAGGGGCCGTCTCCGAACAGTACTTC.

This chain connects TRBV2 to TRBJ1-3; 7 nucleotides match TRBD1. Germline-derived CDR1 and CDR2 are SNHLY and FYNNEI. After removal of 6 bases from V and 1 base from J, the junction contained 3 bases not matched to a gene. This CDR3 has 14 residues. CDR3 loop: CASRGTASGNTIYF. The CDR3 DNA sequence: TGTGCCAGCAGGGGGACAGCATCTGGAAACACCATATATTTT.

The chain links TRBV5-1 to TRBJ1-1; the D is unclear. CDR3 size: 14 residues. Germline loops: CDR1 SGHRS, CDR2 YFSETQ. Trimming pared 0 bases from V and 2 bases from J, leaving 8 bases between. The CDR3 DNA reads TGCGCCAGCAGCTTGGGGTGGGCCAACACTGAAGCTTTCTTT. Translating it yields CASSLGWANTEAFF.

The chain joins TRBV19 to TRBJ1-6, with 7 bases fitting TRBD1. Germline V gene sequence: CDR1 LNHDA, CDR2 SQIVND (reference sequence). The ends lost 6 bases at V and 10 bases at J; junction bases unmatched: 6. CDR3 length: 13 residues. The CDR3 DNA sequence: TGTGCCAGTAGCTCCAACAGGGGCTCACCCCTCCACTTT. Residues: CASSSNRGSPLHF.

This chain joins TRBV10-3 and TRBJ1-1, with TRBD1 matching over 7 bases. V gave up 3 bases and J gave up 4 bases; unmatched junction bases: 5. This CDR3 region has 14 residues. Germline V gene data show CDR1 as ENHRY and CDR2 as SYGVKD. For the CDR3, the DNA is TGTGCCATCAGTGATCGGACAGGCCCCACTGAAGCTTTCTTT. Protein: CAISDRTGPTEAFF.

In its sample, this clone was seen a few times. The rearrangement links TRBV9 to TRBJ1-2, with TRBD1 as a possible D gene (6 bases). CDR3 length equals 14 residues. V lost 0 bases, J lost 4 bases, and 10 bases lay in between. The germline V gene encodes CDR1 SGDLS and CDR2 YYNGEE. CDR3 in DNA: TGTGCCAGCAGCGTAGGAGGGGGAAGCTATGGCTACACCTTC. Translating gives CASSVGGGSYGYTF.

This clone is a singleton in its sample. The V call is TRBV28, the J call TRBJ1-2, with 8 bases identical to TRBD1. The junction had 4 bases not matched to a gene; V was cut back by 3 bases and J by 4 bases. Germline CDR1 MDHEN, CDR2 SYDVKM. CDR3 length: 14 residues. DNA of the CDR3: TGTGCCAGCAGTTTGCGGACAGGGACCTATGGCTACACCTTC. Protein sequence: CASSLRTGTYGYTF.